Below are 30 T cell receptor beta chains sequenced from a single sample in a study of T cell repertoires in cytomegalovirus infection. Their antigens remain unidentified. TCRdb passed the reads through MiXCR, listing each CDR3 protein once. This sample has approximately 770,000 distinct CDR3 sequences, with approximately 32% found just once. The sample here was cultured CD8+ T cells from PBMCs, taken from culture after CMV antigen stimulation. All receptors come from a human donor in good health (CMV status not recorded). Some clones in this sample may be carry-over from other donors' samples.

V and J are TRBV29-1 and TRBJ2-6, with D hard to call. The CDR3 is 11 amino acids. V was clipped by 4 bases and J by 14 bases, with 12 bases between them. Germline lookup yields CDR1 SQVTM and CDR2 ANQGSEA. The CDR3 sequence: CSVVETNLLTF. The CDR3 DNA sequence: TGCAGCGTTGTAGAGACAAATCTCCTGACTTTC. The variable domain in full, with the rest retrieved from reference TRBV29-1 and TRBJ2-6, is SAVISQKPSRDICQRGTSLTIQCQVDSQVTMMFWYRQQPGQSLTLIATANQGSEATYESGFVIDKFPISRPNLTFSTLTVSNMSPEDSSIYLCSVVETNLLTFGAGSRLTVL.

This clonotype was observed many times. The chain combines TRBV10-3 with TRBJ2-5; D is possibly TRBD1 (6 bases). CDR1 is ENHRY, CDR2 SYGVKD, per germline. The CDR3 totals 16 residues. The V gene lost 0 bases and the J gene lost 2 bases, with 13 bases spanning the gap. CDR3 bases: TGTGCCATCAGTGAGTCGGGCAGGGGCCAACAAGAGACCCAGTACTTC. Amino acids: CAISESGRGQQETQYF.

The CDR3 loop is CASRDRGPPTNEKLFF. The CDR3 DNA reads as TGTGCCAGCCGAGACAGGGGACCCCCAACTAATGAAAAACTGTTTTTT. J is TRBJ1-4 and V is TRBV27, with TRBD1 matching over 8 bases. The V segment lost 8 bases and the J segment 0 bases; nucleotides outside the gene matches: 8. This CDR3 is built from 16 residues. Germline lookup yields CDR1 MNHEY and CDR2 SMNVEV (reference sequence).

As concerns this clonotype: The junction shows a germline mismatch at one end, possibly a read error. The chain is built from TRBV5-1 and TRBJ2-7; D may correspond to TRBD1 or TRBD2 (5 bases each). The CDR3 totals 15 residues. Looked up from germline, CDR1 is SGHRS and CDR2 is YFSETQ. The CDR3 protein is CANSLERDGSYEQYF. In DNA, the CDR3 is TGCGCCAACAGCTTGGAACGGGACGGCTCCTACGAGCAGTACTTC.

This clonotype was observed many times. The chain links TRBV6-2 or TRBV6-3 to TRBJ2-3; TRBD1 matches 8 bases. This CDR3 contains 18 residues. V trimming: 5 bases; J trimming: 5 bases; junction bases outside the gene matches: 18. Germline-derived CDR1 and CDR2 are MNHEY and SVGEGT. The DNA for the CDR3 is TGTGCCAGCAGTACGGAGACACGGACAGGGCTCGAGGGAGATACGCAGTATTTT. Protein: CASSTETRTGLEGDTQYF.

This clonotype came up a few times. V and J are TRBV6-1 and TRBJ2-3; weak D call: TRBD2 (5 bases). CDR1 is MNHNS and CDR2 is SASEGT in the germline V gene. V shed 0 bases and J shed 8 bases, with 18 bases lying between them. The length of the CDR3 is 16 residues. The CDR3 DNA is TGTGCCAGCAGTGAAGCCGGGGTTTCGGAAGCGGCTACGCAGTATTTT. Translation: CASSEAGVSEAATQYF.

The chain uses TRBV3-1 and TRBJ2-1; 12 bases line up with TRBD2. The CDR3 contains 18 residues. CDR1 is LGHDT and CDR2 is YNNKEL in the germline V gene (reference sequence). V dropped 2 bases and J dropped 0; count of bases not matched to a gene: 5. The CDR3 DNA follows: TGTGCCAGCAGCCAAACTAGCGGGGGGTCCCTCTCCTACAATGAGCAGTTCTTC. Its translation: CASSQTSGGSLSYNEQFF.

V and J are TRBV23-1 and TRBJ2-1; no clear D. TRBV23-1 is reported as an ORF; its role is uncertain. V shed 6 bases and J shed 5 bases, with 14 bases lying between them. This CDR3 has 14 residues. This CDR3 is CASSVQLSDNEQFF. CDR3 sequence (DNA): TGCGCCAGCAGCGTCCAGCTATCTGACAATGAGCAGTTCTTC.

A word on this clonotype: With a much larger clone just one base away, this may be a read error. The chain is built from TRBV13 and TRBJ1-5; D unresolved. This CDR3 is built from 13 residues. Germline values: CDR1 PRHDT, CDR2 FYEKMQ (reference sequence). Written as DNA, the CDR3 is TGTACCAGCAGCTTAGAACTGGGTCAGCCCCAGCATTTT. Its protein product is CTSSLELGQPQHF.

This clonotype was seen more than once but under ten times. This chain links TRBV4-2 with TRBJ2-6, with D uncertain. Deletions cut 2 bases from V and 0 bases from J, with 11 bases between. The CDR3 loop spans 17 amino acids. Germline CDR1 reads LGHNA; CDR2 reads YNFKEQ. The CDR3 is CASSQMSVFSGANVLTF. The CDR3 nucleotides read TGTGCCAGCAGCCAAATGTCAGTATTCTCTGGGGCCAACGTCCTGACTTTC.

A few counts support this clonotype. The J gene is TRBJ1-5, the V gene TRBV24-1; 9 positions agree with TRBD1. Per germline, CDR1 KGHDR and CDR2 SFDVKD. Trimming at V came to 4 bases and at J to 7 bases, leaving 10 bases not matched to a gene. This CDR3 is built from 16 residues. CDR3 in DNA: TGTGCCACCAGTGACTCGGGACAGGGATTGCAGCAGCCCCAGCATTTT. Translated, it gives CATSDSGQGLQQPQHF.

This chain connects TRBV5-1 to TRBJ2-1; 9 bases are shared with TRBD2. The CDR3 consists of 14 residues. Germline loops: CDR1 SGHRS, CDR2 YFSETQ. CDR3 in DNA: TGCGCAACTCAGCCTAGTCCAGCGGGGGGTGAGCAGTTCTTC. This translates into CATQPSPAGGEQFF.

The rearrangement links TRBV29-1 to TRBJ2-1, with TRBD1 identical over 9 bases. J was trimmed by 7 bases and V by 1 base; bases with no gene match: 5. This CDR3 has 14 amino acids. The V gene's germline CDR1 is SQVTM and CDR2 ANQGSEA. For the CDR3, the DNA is TGCAGCGTTGAAGTAGGACAGGGGCGGAATGAGCAGTTCTTC. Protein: CSVEVGQGRNEQFF.

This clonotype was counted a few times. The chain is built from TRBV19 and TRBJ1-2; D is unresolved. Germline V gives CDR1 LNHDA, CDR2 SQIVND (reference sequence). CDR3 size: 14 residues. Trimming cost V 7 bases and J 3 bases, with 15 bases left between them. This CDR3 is CASTPWAQHYGYTF. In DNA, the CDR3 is TGTGCCAGTACGCCTTGGGCACAGCACTATGGCTACACCTTC.

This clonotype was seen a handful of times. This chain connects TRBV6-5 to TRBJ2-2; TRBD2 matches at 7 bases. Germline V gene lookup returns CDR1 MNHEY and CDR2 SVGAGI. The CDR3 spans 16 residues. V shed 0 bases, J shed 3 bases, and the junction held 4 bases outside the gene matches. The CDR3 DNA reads TGTGCCAGCAGTTACTCTGGGGGGGGGGACACCGGGGAGCTGTTTTTT. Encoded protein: CASSYSGGGDTGELFF.

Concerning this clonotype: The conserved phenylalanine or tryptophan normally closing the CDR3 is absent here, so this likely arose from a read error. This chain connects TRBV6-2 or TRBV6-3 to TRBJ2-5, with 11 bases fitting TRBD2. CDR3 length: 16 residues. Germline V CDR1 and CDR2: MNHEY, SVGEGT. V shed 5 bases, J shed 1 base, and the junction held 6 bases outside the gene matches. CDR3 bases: TGTGCCAGCAGTCCCCTGACTAGCGGGGTCCAAGAGACCCAGTACTCC. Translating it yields CASSPLTSGVQETQYS.

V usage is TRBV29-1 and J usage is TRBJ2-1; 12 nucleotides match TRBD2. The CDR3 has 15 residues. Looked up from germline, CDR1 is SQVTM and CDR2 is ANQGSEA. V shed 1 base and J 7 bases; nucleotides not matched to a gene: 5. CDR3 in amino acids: CSVEVTSGGWNEQFF. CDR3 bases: TGCAGCGTTGAAGTAACTAGCGGGGGGTGGAATGAGCAGTTCTTC.

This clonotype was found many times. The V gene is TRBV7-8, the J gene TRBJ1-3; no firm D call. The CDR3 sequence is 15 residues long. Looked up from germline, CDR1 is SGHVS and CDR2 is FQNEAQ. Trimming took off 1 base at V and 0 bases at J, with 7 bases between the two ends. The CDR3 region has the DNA TGTGCCAGCAGCTTAGGGCGTGGCTCTGGAAACACCATATATTTT. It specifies CASSLGRGSGNTIYF.

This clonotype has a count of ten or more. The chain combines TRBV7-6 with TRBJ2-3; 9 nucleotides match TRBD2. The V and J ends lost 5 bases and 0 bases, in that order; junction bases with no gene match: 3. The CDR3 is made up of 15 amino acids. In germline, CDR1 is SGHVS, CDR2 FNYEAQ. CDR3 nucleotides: TGTGCCAGCAGCCAAGCGGGGGGCAGCACAGATACGCAGTATTTT. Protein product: CASSQAGGSTDTQYF.

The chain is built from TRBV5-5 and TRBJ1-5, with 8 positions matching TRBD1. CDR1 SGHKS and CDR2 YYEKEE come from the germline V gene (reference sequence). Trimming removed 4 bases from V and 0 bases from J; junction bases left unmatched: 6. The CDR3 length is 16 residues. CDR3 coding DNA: TGTGCCAGCAGCACCGGGACAGGCCATAGCAATCAGCCCCAGCATTTT. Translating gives CASSTGTGHSNQPQHF.

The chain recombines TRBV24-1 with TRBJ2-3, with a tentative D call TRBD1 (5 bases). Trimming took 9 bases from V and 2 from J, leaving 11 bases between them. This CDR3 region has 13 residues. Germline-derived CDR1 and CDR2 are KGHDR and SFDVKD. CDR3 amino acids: CATLGRDTDTQYF. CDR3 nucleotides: TGTGCCACCTTGGGCAGGGACACAGATACGCAGTATTTT.

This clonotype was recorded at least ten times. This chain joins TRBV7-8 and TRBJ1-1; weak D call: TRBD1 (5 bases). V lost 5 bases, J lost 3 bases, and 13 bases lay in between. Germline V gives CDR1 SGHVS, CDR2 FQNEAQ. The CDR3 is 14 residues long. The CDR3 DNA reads TGTGCCAGCAGCCCCACCGGGGGGTACACTGAAGCTTTCTTT. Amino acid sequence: CASSPTGGYTEAFF.

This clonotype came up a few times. The CDR3: CASSEALGLAASYNEQFF. The CDR3 region has the DNA TGTGCCAGCAGTGAGGCTCTTGGACTAGCGGCCTCCTACAATGAGCAGTTCTTC. This chain uses TRBV6-1 with TRBJ2-1; 10 bases are a match to TRBD2. This CDR3 has 18 amino acids. Germline V gives CDR1 MNHNS, CDR2 SASEGT. The ends lost 3 bases at V and 0 bases at J; junction bases unmatched: 8.

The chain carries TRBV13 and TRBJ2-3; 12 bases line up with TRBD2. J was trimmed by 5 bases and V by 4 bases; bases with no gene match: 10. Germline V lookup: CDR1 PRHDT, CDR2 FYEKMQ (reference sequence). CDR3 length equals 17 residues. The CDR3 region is CASSSFSSGGAGDTQYF. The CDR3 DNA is TGTGCCAGCAGCTCCTTTTCTAGCGGGGGGGCCGGAGATACGCAGTATTTT.

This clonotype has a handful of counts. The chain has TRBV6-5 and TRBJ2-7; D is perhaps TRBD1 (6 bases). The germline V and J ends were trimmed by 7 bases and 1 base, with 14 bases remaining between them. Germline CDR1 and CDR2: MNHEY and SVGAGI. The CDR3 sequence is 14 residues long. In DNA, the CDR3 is TGTGCCAGCACCCACAGGGAAGGGTCCTACGAGCAGTACTTC. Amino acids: CASTHREGSYEQYF.

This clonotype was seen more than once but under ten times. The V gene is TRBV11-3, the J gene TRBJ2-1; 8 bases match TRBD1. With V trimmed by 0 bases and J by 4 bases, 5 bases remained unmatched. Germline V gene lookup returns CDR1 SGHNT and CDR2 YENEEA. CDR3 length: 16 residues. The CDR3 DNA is TGTGCCAGCAGCTTAGATTCAGGGGGCGCTTACAATGAGCAGTTCTTC. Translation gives CASSLDSGGAYNEQFF.

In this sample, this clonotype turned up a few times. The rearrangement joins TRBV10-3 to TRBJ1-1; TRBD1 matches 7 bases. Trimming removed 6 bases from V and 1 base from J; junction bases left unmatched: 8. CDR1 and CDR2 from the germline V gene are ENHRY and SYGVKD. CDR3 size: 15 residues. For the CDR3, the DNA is TGTGCCATCAGGACTCCGGGACAGACGAACACTGAAGCTTTCTTT. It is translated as CAIRTPGQTNTEAFF.

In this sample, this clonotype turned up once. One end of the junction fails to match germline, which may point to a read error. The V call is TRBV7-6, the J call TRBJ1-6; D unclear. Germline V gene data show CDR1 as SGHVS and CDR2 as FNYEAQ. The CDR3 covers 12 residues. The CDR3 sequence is CASTLIGTPLHF. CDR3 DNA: TGTGCCAGCACCTTAATCGGTACACCCCTCCACTTT.

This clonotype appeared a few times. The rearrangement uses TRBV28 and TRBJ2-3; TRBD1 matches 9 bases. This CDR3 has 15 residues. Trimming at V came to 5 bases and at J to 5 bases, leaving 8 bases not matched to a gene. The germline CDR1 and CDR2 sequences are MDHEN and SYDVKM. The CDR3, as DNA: TGTGCCAGCAGTCCCCGGGACAGGGTCGAAGATACGCAGTATTTT. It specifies CASSPRDRVEDTQYF. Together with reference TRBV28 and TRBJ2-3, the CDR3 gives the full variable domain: DVKVTQSSRYLVKRTGEKVFLECVQDMDHENMFWYRQDPGLGLRLIYFSYDVKMKEKGDIPEGYSVSREKKERFSLILESASTNQTSMYLCASSPRDRVEDTQYFGPGTRLTVL.

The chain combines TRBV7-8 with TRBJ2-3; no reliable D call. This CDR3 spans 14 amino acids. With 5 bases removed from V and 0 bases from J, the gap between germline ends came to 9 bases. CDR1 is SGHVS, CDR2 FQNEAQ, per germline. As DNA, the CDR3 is TGTGCCAGCAGCGACTCTACTAGCACAGATACGCAGTATTTT. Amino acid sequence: CASSDSTSTDTQYF. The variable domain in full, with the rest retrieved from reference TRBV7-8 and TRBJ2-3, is GAGVSQSPRYKVAKRGQDVALRCDPISGHVSLFWYQQALGQGPEFLTYFQNEAQLDKSGLPSDRFFAERPEGSVSTLKIQRTQQEDSAVYLCASSDSTSTDTQYFGPGTRLTVL.